Below, 8 T cell receptor beta chains from the same sample are listed, as sequenced in a study of blood T cell repertoires in COVID-19. Method: immunoSEQ multiplex PCR; TCRdb's copy keeps in-frame clones and lacks some. In the table there are about 150,000 clones, roughly 85% of which are singletons. The sequencing sample was made of peripheral blood. The receptors shown here come from a woman aged 60-70 years with COVID-19, enrolled during active disease.

V usage is TRBV6-1 and J usage is TRBJ2-7; D perhaps matches TRBD1 (6 bases). The CDR3 is 14 amino acids. The V end was cut by 2 bases, the J end by 6 bases, with 14 bases between. CDR1 and CDR2 (germline): MNHNS, SASEGT. CDR3 in DNA: TGTGCCAGCAGTGAATCAGGGGCTCCACGCGAGCAGTACTTC. Its translation is CASSESGAPREQYF.

On this clone: Germline and junction disagree at one end, which may indicate a read error. The rearrangement links TRBV2 to TRBJ1-2; D unclear. This CDR3 is 14 amino acids long. The germline CDR1 and CDR2 sequences are SNHLY and FYNNEI. This CDR3 is CASSLVSGKYGYTF. The DNA for the CDR3 is TGTGCGAGCAGTCTGGTATCGGGGAAGTATGGCTACACCTTC.

The rearrangement uses TRBV21-1 and TRBJ1-3. TRBV21-1 is a pseudogene segment. The CDR3 has 15 amino acids. CDR3 loop: CASSPFGEPGNTIYF. The CDR3 bases are TGTGCCAGCAGCCCCTTTGGGGAGCCTGGAAACACCATATATTTT.

This chain links TRBV10-3 with TRBJ1-4; the D is unclear. In germline, CDR1 is ENHRY, CDR2 SYGVKD. Deletions cut 8 bases from V and 10 bases from J, with 14 bases between. CDR3 length: 12 amino acids. The DNA for the CDR3 is TGTGCCATCGGGGAGAAGACGAGAAAACTGTTTTTT. Translating it yields CAIGEKTRKLFF.

The chain recombines TRBV24-1 with TRBJ2-1; 10 bases align to TRBD1. The CDR3 is 16 amino acids. Trimming removed 3 bases from V and 6 bases from J; junction bases left unmatched: 7. Germline CDR1 reads KGHDR; CDR2 reads SFDVKD. Here the CDR3 DNA reads TGTGCCACCAGTGATCTCCGGGACAGGGGAATCAATGAGCAGTTCTTC. Translating it yields CATSDLRDRGINEQFF.

The rearrangement links TRBV5-1 to TRBJ2-5, with 8 bases aligning to TRBD1. There are 14 residues in the CDR3. The junction had 12 bases not matched to a gene; V was cut back by 9 bases and J by 5 bases. CDR1 is SGHRS and CDR2 is YFSETQ in the germline V gene. The CDR3 DNA follows: TGCGCCACCGGACAGGGAGGAAATGTGGAGACCCAGTACTTC. It specifies CATGQGGNVETQYF.

This sequence joins TRBV5-8 and TRBJ1-3; D call uncertain. Between the trimmed V and J ends, which lost 2 bases and 4 bases, there was a span of 7 bases. Germline V gene sequence: CDR1 SGHTS, CDR2 YDEGEE. The CDR3 has 13 residues. The DNA of the CDR3 is TGTGCCAGCAGCTTCCTTCTCGGAAACACCATATATTTT. Protein product: CASSFLLGNTIYF.

The chain uses TRBV19 and TRBJ1-5, with 7 nucleotides matching TRBD1. The germline V gene encodes CDR1 LNHDA and CDR2 SQIVND (reference sequence). The CDR3 is 19 residues long. With 4 bases clipped from V and 6 bases from J, the junction kept 21 bases outside the gene matches. CDR3 in amino acids: CASSTGTAIGFLSGQPQHF. The CDR3 coding sequence is TGTGCCAGTAGTACGGGGACAGCAATAGGCTTCCTTTCGGGTCAGCCCCAGCATTTT.